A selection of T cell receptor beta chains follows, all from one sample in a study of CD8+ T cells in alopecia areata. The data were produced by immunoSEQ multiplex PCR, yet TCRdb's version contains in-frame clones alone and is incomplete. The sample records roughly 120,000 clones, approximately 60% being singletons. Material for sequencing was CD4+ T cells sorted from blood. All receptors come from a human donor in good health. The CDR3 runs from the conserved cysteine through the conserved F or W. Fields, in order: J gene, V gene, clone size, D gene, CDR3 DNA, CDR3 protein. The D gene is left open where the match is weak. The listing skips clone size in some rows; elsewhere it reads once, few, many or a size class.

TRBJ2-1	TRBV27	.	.	TGTGCCAGCACCGAATCGAGGGGCGGGTCCTACAATGAGCAGTTCTTC	CASTESRGGSYNEQFF
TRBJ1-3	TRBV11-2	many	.	TGTGCCAGCAGCTTCGATACAGGCTCTGGAAACACCATATATTTT	CASSFDTGSGNTIYF
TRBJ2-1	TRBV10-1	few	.	TGCGCCAGCAGTGCCCAATCATACAATGAGCAGTTCTTC	CASSAQSYNEQFF
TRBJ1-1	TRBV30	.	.	TGTGCCTGGAGTGTACGAAAGGACACTGAAGCTTTCTTT	CAWSVRKDTEAFF
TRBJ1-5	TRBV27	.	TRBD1	TGTGCCAGCAGCCTCCTGGGACAGGGGACCCATCAGCCCCAGCATTTT	CASSLLGQGTHQPQHF
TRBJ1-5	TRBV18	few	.	TGTGCCAGCTCAACCGGGACCTCTCCGAATCAGCCCCAGCATTTT	CASSTGTSPNQPQHF
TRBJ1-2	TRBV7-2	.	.	TGTGCCAGCAGCTTACGACACGCGGGCTACACCTTC	CASSLRHAGYTF
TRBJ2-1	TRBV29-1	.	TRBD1	TGCAGCGTTGAGAGGGGGCGGAATGAGCAGTTCTTC	CSVERGRNEQFF
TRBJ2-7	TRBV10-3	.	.	TGTGCCATCAGATCTGCGGGTCTCTACGAGCAGTACTTC	CAIRSAGLYEQYF
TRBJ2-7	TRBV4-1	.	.	TGCGCCAGCAGCCCCAGATCGACACAGACCTACGAGCAGTACTTC	CASSPRSTQTYEQYF
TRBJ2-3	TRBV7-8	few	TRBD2	TGTGCCAGCAGCTTATTCGCCGATGGGCGGGGGGCCACAGATACGCAGTATTTT	CASSLFADGRGATDTQYF
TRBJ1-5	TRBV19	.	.	TGTGCCAGTAGCGACGGGTATAGCAATCAGCCCCAGCATTTT	CASSDGYSNQPQHF
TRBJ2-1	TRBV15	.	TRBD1	TGTGCCACCAGCAGAGGTACCGGGACAGGATGGGAGCAGTTCTTC	CATSRGTGTGWEQFF
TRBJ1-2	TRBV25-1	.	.	TGTGCCAGCAGTGATCGCCCGGGCGGACCCTTGGGTGGCTACACCTTC	CASSDRPGGPLGGYTF
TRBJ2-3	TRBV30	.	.	TGTGCCTGGACGGAAGGTGTTAGGGATACGCAGTATTTT	CAWTEGVRDTQYF
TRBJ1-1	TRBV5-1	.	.	TGCGCCAGCAGACTCAGTGAGAACACTGAAGCTTTCTTT	CASRLSENTEAFF
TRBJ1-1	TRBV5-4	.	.	TGTGCCAGCAGGGCACGAGAACCTAACACTGAAGCTTTCTTT	CASRAREPNTEAFF
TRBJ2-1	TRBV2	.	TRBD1	TGTGCCAGCAGCGGACAGGGATTGGGTGAGCAGTTCTTC	CASSGQGLGEQFF
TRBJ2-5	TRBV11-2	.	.	TGTGCCAGCACCCAAGAGACCCAGTACTTC	CASTQETQYF
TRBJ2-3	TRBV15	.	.	TGTGCCACCAGCGGTGGTTACCCGCCAACAGATACGCAGTATTTT	CATSGGYPPTDTQYF
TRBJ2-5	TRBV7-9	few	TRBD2	TGTGCCAGCAGTCCGACTAGCGGGGCCCTGACCCAGTACTTC	CASSPTSGALTQYF
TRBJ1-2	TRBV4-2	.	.	TGTGCCAGCAGCCAAGACAGGGAGGACTATGGCTACACCTTC	CASSQDREDYGYTF
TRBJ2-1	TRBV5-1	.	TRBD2	TGCGCCAGCAGCTGGCGGGGGGGCGAGCAGTTCTTC	CASSWRGGEQFF
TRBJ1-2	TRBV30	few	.	TGTGCCTGGATGGGGTATGGCTACACCTTC	CAWMGYGYTF
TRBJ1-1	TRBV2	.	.	TGTGCCAGCAGTGAAAAGCCCCGTTTTGAAGCTTTCTTT	CASSEKPRFEAFF
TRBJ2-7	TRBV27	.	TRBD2	TGTGCCAGCAGTTCCAACAGCGGGGCCGGCGAGCAGTACTTC	CASSSNSGAGEQYF
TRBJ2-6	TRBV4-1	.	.	TGCGCCAGCAGCCAAGGTCGCTTATACTCTGGGGCCAACGTCCTGACTTTC	CASSQGRLYSGANVLTF
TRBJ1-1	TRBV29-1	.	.	TGCAGCGTTGTCAGGGGAAAGAACACTGAAGCTTTCTTT	CSVVRGKNTEAFF
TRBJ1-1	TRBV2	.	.	TGTGCCAGCAGCCGGGACTCCACTCCGAAGACTTTCTTT	CASSRDSTPKTFF
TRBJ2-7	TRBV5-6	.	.	TGTGCCAGCAGCTTGAGCGGACGGTACGAGCAGTACTTC	CASSLSGRYEQYF
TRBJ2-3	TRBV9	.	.	TGTGCCAGCAGCGTAGGGACCGGGGGGCGAGGCGCAGATACGCAGTATTTT	CASSVGTGGRGADTQYF
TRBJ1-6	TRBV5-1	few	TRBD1	TGCGCCAGCAGCTTGGCCGTAGCAGGGGGTAGTAATTCACCCCTCCACTTT	CASSLAVAGGSNSPLHF
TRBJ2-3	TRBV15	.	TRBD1	TGTGCCACCAGCATGGAACGCAGGGGGCTGGATACGCAGTATTTT	CATSMERRGLDTQYF
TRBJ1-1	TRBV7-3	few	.	TGTGCCAGCAGCTTAACGGTGAACACTGAAGCTTTCTTT	CASSLTVNTEAFF
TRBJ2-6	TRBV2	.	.	TGTGCCAGCCATGACGGACGGGGCTCTGGGGCCAACGTCCTGACTTTC	CASHDGRGSGANVLTF